This TCR beta chain stems from a study of CD8+ T cells in alopecia areata (dated by TCRdb to 2016 to 2019). For the wider study: The treated patients took part in an open-label pilot trial in which moderate-to-severe alopecia areata was treated with oral tofacitinib at 5 to 10 mg twice daily. Patients received tofacitinib for 6 to 18 months and were then followed off drug for 6 months to check for delayed response and recurrence. The SALT score, which quantifies the percentage of affected scalp surface area, was used to measure disease severity in treated patients. The study used high-throughput TCRbeta sequencing to examine T cell clonal expansion in alopecia areata, in both the C3H/HeJ mouse model and human patients. In humans, TCRbeta sequencing was performed on scalp tissue and on sorted CD4+ and CD8+ peripheral blood T cells from healthy controls and from patients with patchy or totalis/universalis alopecia areata. Biopsies were taken from tofacitinib-treated patients at baseline and at 4 and 24 weeks of treatment, and a later scalp biopsy was taken in several of the tofacitinib-treated patients. Scalp clonality was compared across normal scalp (n=4), patchy alopecia areata scalp (n=8), and alopecia totalis/universalis scalp (n=8). RNA came from the PAXgene miRNA kit for fixed scalp, the miRNeasy kit for PBMCs, and the RNeasy kit for mouse skin. Amplification of TCRbeta CDR3 regions was done by immunoSEQ multiplex PCR using 35 Vbeta forward primers and 13 Jbeta reverse primers. Overall results and qualifications from the work: Scalp TCR repertoire analysis is complicated because resident alphabeta T cells in normal human skin are also sequenced, whereas mouse skin is dominated by gammadelta T cells. With tofacitinib, both scalp clonality and the number of expanded CD8+ clones among the top 100 scalp clones went down significantly. Shared TCR sequences between patients were less evident than in mice, which may be partly attributable to HLA diversity in the patient population. Because the treated cohort was small and had just a single nonresponder, larger studies are needed to establish links between baseline CD8+ expansion and response. During tofacitinib treatment, many expanded lesional clones stuck around in both scalp and blood, and this persistence may partly explain why relapse happens after treatment is stopped. Compared with normal scalp, lesional scalp, particularly in alopecia totalis/universalis, had higher clonality and more expanded CD8+ clones, which suggests antigenic drive.

A single count supports this clone. What antigen it recognizes has not been identified. No much larger clonotype is one base removed from it; base qualities were not supplied. The library was produced with the immunoSEQ multiplex PCR assay. For TCR sequencing, RNA was extracted from every sample and reverse transcribed into cDNA to serve as template. First-strand cDNA was synthesized with SuperScript III using a 2:1 mix of oligo-dT and random hexamers. Amplification bias was assessed with a synthetic immune receptor repertoire, and residual bias was removed computationally. In the paper's pipeline: Raw reads were preprocessed to remove errors, and CDR3 was defined by IMGT conventions from the conserved cysteine to phenylalanine. To get clonality, Shannon entropy was normalized by log2 of the number of productive unique TCRs and the result was subtracted from 1. Whether each scalp clone was CD4 or CD8 was inferred by checking scalp TCRbeta sequences against the CD4 and CD8 repertoires from sorted blood. TCRdb re-hosts the immuneACCESS table, in-frame sequences only. Its copies lack some clones; in the studies checked, an unresolved V gene accounts for under half of them, and the cause for the rest is not known. The DNA was the basis for D and trimming; V, J and clone size are from that table. This sample comprises approximately 110,000 clones, around 50% of them detected only once. The ten largest clones take up 9% to 15% of the sample.

The time point label on this specimen signifies: roughly 24 weeks on oral tofacitinib. The treatment or condition tag for this specimen amounts to: oral pan-JAK inhibitor, 5-10 mg twice daily. Lesional scalp punch biopsies and peripheral blood were obtained from alopecia areata patients. PBMCs were isolated by density centrifugation and stained for CD3, CD4 and CD8, and CD4+ and CD8+ T cells were sorted on a FACSAria. The trim is 4 bases for V and 6 bases for J, with a gap of 7 bases between the germline ends. Reading the germline V gene gives CDR1 SGDLS and CDR2 YYNGEE. Reading from cysteine to phenylalanine, the CDR3 counts 11 amino acids. Here the CDR3 DNA is all that survives: 33 bases in frame from base 1.

Sequenced here: CD8+ T cells sorted from blood, sampled at week 24, from a patient treated with tofacitinib. The V and J genes are TRBV9 and TRBJ1-2; the D gene is unclear. This clonotype was obtained from a human donor with alopecia areata. CDR3 protein: CASSSMDGYTF. The DNA sequence is as follows: TGTGCCAGCAGCTCCATGGATGGCTACACCTTC.